The 23 T cell receptor beta chains listed next were all sequenced from one sample in a study of T cells after yellow fever vaccination. TCRdb re-derived calls from the 5' RACE reads in MiXCR, one entry per CDR3 protein. The sample carries more than 300,000 distinct CDR3 sequences, 3.5% to 5% recorded once. This material consisted of PBMCs, taken 15 days after the yellow fever booster vaccination. These receptor sequences come from a man aged 18 to 30 who received the YFV17D yellow fever vaccine.

This clonotype was seen at least ten times. This chain connects TRBV20-1 to TRBJ2-5, with D tentatively TRBD2 (5 bases). Per germline, CDR1 DFQATT and CDR2 SNEGSKA (reference sequence). V was trimmed by 6 bases and J by 1 base, leaving 15 bases between them. The CDR3 covers 14 residues. The CDR3: CSAGDGRIQETQYF. The CDR3 region has the DNA TGCAGTGCGGGAGACGGACGTATCCAAGAGACCCAGTACTTC.

Many counts were recorded for this clonotype. The chain employs TRBV5-1 and TRBJ2-7, with 7 bases that match TRBD1. CDR3 length: 18 residues. CDR1 is SGHRS and CDR2 is YFSETQ in the germline V gene. The ends lost 2 bases at V and 4 bases at J; junction bases unmatched: 18. The CDR3 here is CASSFFNHRTGLTYEQYF. The DNA of the CDR3 is TGCGCCAGCAGCTTCTTTAATCACAGGACAGGCTTGACGTACGAGCAGTACTTC.

This clonotype was detected many times. The rearrangement joins TRBV6-6 to TRBJ2-1; TRBD2 agrees at 9 bases. V gave up 6 bases and J gave up 9 bases; unmatched junction bases: 21. The CDR3 has 18 residues. Looked up from germline, CDR1 is MNHNY and CDR2 is SVGAGI (reference sequence). CDR3 sequence: CASSPRGAGGYHDVEQFF. The CDR3 region has the DNA TGTGCCAGCAGCCCCCGGGGAGCGGGGGGATATCACGACGTTGAGCAGTTCTTC.

This clonotype was observed many times. This sequence joins TRBV24-1 and TRBJ1-1; 8 positions agree with TRBD1. The CDR3 totals 12 residues. Germline V gene data show CDR1 as KGHDR and CDR2 as SFDVKD. Trimming at V came to 12 bases and at J to 4 bases, leaving 6 bases not matched to a gene. The CDR3 is CASSGGFTEAFF. The CDR3 bases are TGTGCCTCTTCAGGGGGCTTCACTGAAGCTTTCTTT.

The chain couples TRBV5-1 to TRBJ1-1; unclear D gene. This CDR3 contains 15 residues. CDR1 and CDR2 (germline): SGHRS, YFSETQ. The V end was cut by 7 bases, the J end by 6 bases, with 22 bases between. CDR3 coding DNA: TGCGCCAGCCAGTCGGGCCAAACATCGGGTTCTGAAGCTTTCTTT. Its protein product is CASQSGQTSGSEAFF.

The gene calls are TRBV3-1 and TRBJ2-5, with 10 positions matching TRBD2. The CDR3 extends over 16 amino acids. After removal of 3 bases from V and 5 bases from J, the junction contained 9 bases not matched to a gene. CDR1 is LGHDT and CDR2 is YNNKEL in the germline V gene (reference sequence). CDR3 sequence reads: CASSQRVGTSEETQYF. CDR3 nucleotides: TGTGCCAGCAGCCAGAGGGTAGGGACTAGCGAGGAGACCCAGTACTTC.

The chain uses TRBV6-6 and TRBJ2-2; D unclear. The CDR3 has 12 residues. The V end was cut by 5 bases, the J end by 7 bases, with 8 bases between. Germline assignment: CDR1 MNHNY and CDR2 SVGAGI (reference sequence). CDR3 sequence reads: CASSQADGELFF. The CDR3 bases are TGTGCCAGCAGTCAAGCCGACGGGGAGCTGTTTTTT.

CDR3 nucleotide sequence: TGTGCCAGCGCGTTCCGATTGACAGGGGACACCGGGGAGCTGTTTTTT. Translation: CASAFRLTGDTGELFF. The chain combines TRBV6-2 or TRBV6-3 with TRBJ2-2, with 8 bases matching TRBD1. The V gene's germline CDR1 is MNHEY and CDR2 SVGEGT. The CDR3 extends over 16 amino acids. Trimming took 8 bases from V and 3 from J; bases not matched to a gene: 11.

This clonotype was seen many times. This CDR3 is CASSLSAGLGNTEAFF. The CDR3 DNA is TGTGCCAGCAGCTTATCCGCAGGGTTGGGGAACACTGAAGCTTTCTTT. V usage is TRBV5-6 and J usage is TRBJ1-1, with D possibly being TRBD1 (5 bases). Germline values: CDR1 SGHDT, CDR2 YYEEEE. Trimming stripped 2 bases from V and 1 base from J, with 15 bases between. This CDR3 comprises 16 residues.

This rearrangement joins TRBV5-5 to TRBJ2-1, with TRBD2 matching 12 bases. The V segment lost 7 bases and the J segment 10 bases; nucleotides outside the gene matches: 3. Germline CDR1 SGHKS, CDR2 YYEKEE (reference sequence). This CDR3 is built from 12 residues. The CDR3 nucleotides read TGTGCCAGCGGACTAGCGGGGAGAGAGCAGTTCTTC. This encodes CASGLAGREQFF.

This clonotype was observed a few times. This chain uses TRBV2 with TRBJ1-5; D gene unclear. The CDR3 length is 15 residues. Germline V gene lookup returns CDR1 SNHLY and CDR2 FYNNEI. V lost 8 bases to trimming and J lost 3 bases, with 17 bases between them. The CDR3 reads CASQYGGIVNQPQHF. The CDR3 nucleotides read TGTGCCAGCCAATACGGTGGGATCGTCAATCAGCCCCAGCATTTT.

This clonotype came up a few times. The CDR3 DNA follows: TGTGCCAGCAGCGAAGGGACGGACACTGAAGCTTTCTTT. Its protein is CASSEGTDTEAFF. The rearrangement links TRBV7-3 to TRBJ1-1, with D maybe TRBD1 (5 bases). Trimming removed 5 bases from V and 3 bases from J, with 10 bases in between. The germline V gene has CDR1 SGHTA and CDR2 FQGTGA. The CDR3 is 13 amino acids.

This clonotype was counted at least ten times. Written as DNA, the CDR3 is TGTGCCAGCACCCCGGACGGGCCTCTGTACTTC. It yields the protein CASTPDGPLYF. The V call is TRBV12-3 or TRBV12-4, the J call TRBJ2-5; D unresolved. V was trimmed by 7 bases and J by 13 bases, leaving 16 bases between them. This CDR3 has 11 residues.

There are many counts of this clonotype. V and J are TRBV12-3 or TRBV12-4 and TRBJ2-5; 8 bases map to TRBD1. The CDR3 length is 13 residues. The J segment lost 5 bases and the V segment lost 5 bases, leaving 4 bases of the junction unmatched. The CDR3 DNA sequence: TGTGCCAGCAGTCCGGGACAGGTTGAGACCCAGTACTTC. Amino acid sequence: CASSPGQVETQYF.

This clonotype was seen a few times. This sequence joins TRBV11-1 and TRBJ2-1; 7 nucleotides agree with TRBD2. Germline CDR1 is SGHAT and CDR2 is FQDESV (reference sequence). The junction had 7 bases not matched to a gene; V was cut back by 5 bases and J by 0 bases. This CDR3 region has 16 residues. This chain's CDR3 is CASSPPGRASYNEQFF. CDR3 nucleotides: TGTGCCAGCAGCCCACCTGGGAGGGCCTCCTACAATGAGCAGTTCTTC.

In this sample, this clonotype turned up many times. The chain uses TRBV5-1 and TRBJ2-7, with TRBD1 identical over 7 bases. The CDR3 runs 13 residues. Trimming took 4 bases from V and 3 from J; bases not matched to a gene: 4. Germline values: CDR1 SGHRS, CDR2 YFSETQ. The CDR3 DNA sequence: TGCGCCAGCAGCAAGGACAGGTTCTACGAGCAGTACTTC. Encoded protein: CASSKDRFYEQYF.

This clonotype has just a few counts. The V call is TRBV5-1, the J call TRBJ2-7; 9 bases match TRBD1. There are 15 residues in the CDR3. The ends lost 3 bases at V and 0 bases at J; junction bases unmatched: 4. Germline V lookup: CDR1 SGHRS, CDR2 YFSETQ. The CDR3 loop is CASSWGTGSSYEQYF. The DNA of the CDR3 is TGCGCCAGCAGCTGGGGGACAGGGAGCTCCTACGAGCAGTACTTC. Filled out from reference TRBV5-1 and TRBJ2-7, the complete variable domain reads KAGVTQTPRYLIKTRGQQVTLSCSPISGHRSVSWYQQTPGQGLQFLFEYFSETQRNKGNFPGRFSGRQFSNSRSEMNVSTLELGDSALYLCASSWGTGSSYEQYFGPGTRLTVT.

This clonotype was recorded at least ten times. This chain joins TRBV29-1 and TRBJ2-1; D possibly matches TRBD1 or TRBD2 (6 bases each). Germline V gives CDR1 SQVTM, CDR2 ANQGSEA. Trimming left V 5 bases short and J 3 bases short, with 14 bases between. This CDR3 has 14 amino acids. In DNA form, the CDR3 reads TGCAGCGTTATAGGGGGGACCAACTACAATGAGCAGTTCTTC. This encodes CSVIGGTNYNEQFF.

V usage is TRBV7-2 and J usage is TRBJ2-5; 7 nucleotides align to TRBD2. This CDR3 is 14 amino acids long. Losses at the gene ends were 5 bases for V and 5 bases for J; bases not matched to a gene: 8. Germline-derived CDR1 and CDR2 are SGHTA and FQGNSA. The CDR3 spells CASSAPGGGETQYF. For the CDR3, the DNA is TGTGCCAGCAGCGCGCCGGGGGGTGGGGAGACCCAGTACTTC.

Only a few counts were recorded for this clonotype. The genes are TRBV28 and TRBJ2-7; 12 bases match TRBD1. V lost 5 bases and J lost 9; bases outside the gene matches: 8. The germline gives CDR1 MDHEN, CDR2 SYDVKM. This CDR3 contains 14 residues. This chain's CDR3 is CASSAGQGASGQYV. In nucleotides, the CDR3 is TGTGCCAGCAGTGCGGGACAGGGGGCATCAGGGCAGTACGTC.

The chain is built from TRBV6-5 and TRBJ2-2; perhaps D is TRBD1 or TRBD2 (6 bases each). Germline lookup yields CDR1 MNHEY and CDR2 SVGAGI. This CDR3 is built from 16 residues. V lost 6 bases and J 4 bases, leaving 18 bases between the germline ends. CDR3 sequence: CASRLGGLSGTGELFF. The CDR3 bases are TGTGCCAGCAGACTTGGGGGGCTTAGCGGCACCGGGGAGCTGTTTTTT.

This clonotype appeared many times. The V call is TRBV6-2 or TRBV6-3, the J call TRBJ2-1; TRBD1 is a possible D gene (5 bases). Germline CDR1 reads MNHEY; CDR2 reads SVGEGT. The CDR3 is made up of 13 amino acids. Between the trimmed V and J ends, which lost 4 bases and 8 bases, there was a span of 12 bases. The DNA of the CDR3 is TGTGCCAGCAGTTTTTGGGGCAAGGATGAGCAGTTCTTC. Translation: CASSFWGKDEQFF.

This clonotype has more than one count but fewer than ten. Here the CDR3 reads CASSPRQGAIEAFF. The CDR3 DNA reads as TGTGCCAGCTCACCACGACAGGGGGCTATTGAAGCTTTCTTT. V is TRBV18 and J is TRBJ1-1, with TRBD1 matching 10 bases. This CDR3 comprises 14 residues. V was clipped by 1 base and J by 7 bases; unmatched bases: 3. Germline V gene lookup returns CDR1 KGHSH and CDR2 LQKENI. Drawing the rest from reference TRBV18 and TRBJ1-1, the complete variable domain is NAGVMQNPRHLVRRRGQEARLRCSPMKGHSHVYWYRQLPEEGLKFMVYLQKENIIDESGMPKERFSAEFPKEGPSILRIQQVVRGDSAAYFCASSPRQGAIEAFFGQGTRLTVV.